One T cell receptor (beta chain) is described in this entry. Sequenced by immunoSEQ multiplex PCR; TCRdb stores in-frame clones only, minus some. The data show 2 million to 2.5 million clones, 90% to 97% seen once. Trimming cost V 8 bases and J 8 bases, with 13 bases left between them. Germline V gene lookup returns CDR1 LNHNV and CDR2 YYDKDF (reference sequence). The CDR3 is made up of 12 amino acids. The data were obtained in a study of shared clonotypes between healthy human individuals. The receptor was derived from a man aged 18 to 29 in good health. The V gene is TRBV15, the J gene TRBJ1-5; D unresolved. The sequenced sample was naive CD4+ T cells sorted from blood. The subset denotes: CD45RA+ positively selected. CDR3 sequence: CATSPLGKPQHF. DNA for the CDR3: TGTGCCACCTCTCCCCTCGGCAAGCCCCAGCATTTT. The variable domain in full, completed from reference TRBV15 and TRBJ1-5, reads DAMVIQNPRYQVTQFGKPVTLSCSQTLNHNVMYWYQQKSSQAPKLLFHYYDKDFNNEADTPDNFQSRRPNTSFCFLDIRSPGLGDTAMYLCATSPLGKPQHFGDGTRLSIL.